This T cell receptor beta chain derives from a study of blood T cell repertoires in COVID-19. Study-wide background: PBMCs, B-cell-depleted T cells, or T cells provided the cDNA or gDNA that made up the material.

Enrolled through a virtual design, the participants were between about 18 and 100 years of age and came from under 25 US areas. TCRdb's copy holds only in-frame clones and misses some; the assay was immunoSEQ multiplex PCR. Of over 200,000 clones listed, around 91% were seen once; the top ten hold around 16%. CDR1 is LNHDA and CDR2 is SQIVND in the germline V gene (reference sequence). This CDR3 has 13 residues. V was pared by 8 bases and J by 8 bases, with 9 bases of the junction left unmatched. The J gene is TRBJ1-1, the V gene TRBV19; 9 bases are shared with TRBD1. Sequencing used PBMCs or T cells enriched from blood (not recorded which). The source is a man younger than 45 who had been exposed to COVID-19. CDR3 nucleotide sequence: TGTGCCAGTTCAAGAAGGGACAGGGTGGAAGCTTTCTTT. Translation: CASSRRDRVEAFF.